The 9 T cell receptor beta chains given below trace back to one sample, sequenced in a study of blood T cell repertoires in COVID-19. The method was immunoSEQ multiplex PCR; TCRdb's version includes in-frame clones alone and lacks a portion of them. The data contain about 170,000 clones, roughly 85% of them seen just once; the ten biggest clones take up over 3%. Sequences were obtained from peripheral blood. Receptors originate from a human donor with acute or convalescent COVID-19. The donor label of this sample is uncertain.

The gene calls are TRBV30 and TRBJ2-2, with D perhaps TRBD1 (6 bases). From germline, CDR1 is GTSNPN and CDR2 SVGIG (reference sequence). The CDR3 is 14 residues long. V lost 7 bases and J 6 bases, leaving 18 bases between the germline ends. The DNA of the CDR3 is TGTGCCTCGAACCCCGGGACACGGGCCGGGGAGCTGTTTTTT. As protein: CASNPGTRAGELFF.

This chain links TRBV28 with TRBJ1-6; 8 bases fit TRBD1. The V gene's germline CDR1 is MDHEN and CDR2 SYDVKM. V shed 7 bases and J 6 bases; nucleotides not matched to a gene: 8. There are 15 residues in the CDR3. This CDR3 reads CASTSRTGLNSPLHF. The CDR3 region has the DNA TGTGCCAGCACCTCGAGGACAGGGCTTAATTCACCCCTCCACTTT.

The CDR3 DNA follows: TGTGCCAGCAGTGAAGCCGGGATTCGGCCCCAGCATTTT. Protein sequence: CASSEAGIRPQHF. The chain is built from TRBV6-1 and TRBJ1-5, with D uncertain. The CDR3 runs 13 residues. Germline V gene sequence: CDR1 MNHNS, CDR2 SASEGT. V lost 0 bases and J lost 9, with 9 bases in between.

The rearrangement joins TRBV3-1 (or the pseudogene TRBV3-2) to TRBJ2-1; 9 bases agree with TRBD1. With V trimmed by 1 base and J by 5 bases, 6 bases remained unmatched. CDR3 length: 16 amino acids. Germline CDR1 LGHDT, CDR2 YNNKEL (reference sequence). As DNA, the CDR3 is TGTGCCAGCAGCCAAGCCGGGACAGGGTCGGACAATGAGCAGTTCTTC. Translating it yields CASSQAGTGSDNEQFF.

The chain recombines TRBV30 with TRBJ1-4, with D perhaps TRBD1 (6 bases). The CDR3 has 14 amino acids. Trimming stripped 0 bases from V and 4 bases from J, with 9 bases between. Germline V gene data show CDR1 as GTSNPN and CDR2 as SVGIG (reference sequence). The DNA for the CDR3 is TGTGCCTGGAGTGTAGGCAGGGGTAATGAAAAACTGTTTTTT. Protein product: CAWSVGRGNEKLFF. Using reference TRBV30 and TRBJ1-4 for the parts outside the CDR3, the full variable domain is SQTIHQWPATLVQPVGSPLSLECTVEGTSNPNLYWYRQAAGRGLQLLFYSVGIGQISSEVPQNLSASRPQDRQFILSSKKLLLSDSGFYLCAWSVGRGNEKLFFGSGTQLSVL.

The chain joins TRBV24-1 to TRBJ1-2, with TRBD1 matching 10 bases. The CDR3 runs to 14 residues. V trimming: 3 bases; J trimming: 5 bases; junction bases outside the gene matches: 2. The germline CDR1 and CDR2 sequences are KGHDR and SFDVKD. The CDR3 DNA is TGTGCCACCAGTGATACGGACAGGGGGTATGGCTACACCTTC. Translation: CATSDTDRGYGYTF.

This clone was detected only a few times. V usage is TRBV30 and J usage is TRBJ2-7; 10 nucleotides agree with TRBD1. Looked up from germline, CDR1 is GTSNPN and CDR2 is SVGIG (reference sequence). The CDR3 runs 16 residues. V was pared by 2 bases and J by 1 base, with 8 bases of the junction left unmatched. CDR3 protein: CAWSTPGQGLSYEQYF. The CDR3 DNA follows: TGTGCCTGGAGTACACCGGGACAGGGGCTGTCCTACGAGCAGTACTTC.

This clone was observed once. V is TRBV18 and J is TRBJ1-5, with a possible D match to TRBD1 (5 bases). Germline V gene data show CDR1 as KGHSH and CDR2 as LQKENI. This CDR3 contains 14 residues. The V and J ends lost 6 bases and 4 bases respectively, with 13 bases between them. This CDR3 reads CASSEWAGNQPQHF. The CDR3 nucleotides read TGTGCCAGCTCGGAATGGGCAGGGAATCAGCCCCAGCATTTT. Together with reference TRBV18 and TRBJ1-5, the CDR3 gives the full variable domain: NAGVMQNPRHLVRRRGQEARLRCSPMKGHSHVYWYRQLPEEGLKFMVYLQKENIIDESGMPKERFSAEFPKEGPSILRIQQVVRGDSAAYFCASSEWAGNQPQHFGDGTRLSIL.

The gene calls are TRBV6-5 and TRBJ2-1; 9 bases map to TRBD1. In germline, CDR1 is MNHEY, CDR2 SVGAGI. The length of the CDR3 is 15 residues. J lost 9 bases, V lost 4 bases, and 10 bases had no gene match. In DNA form, the CDR3 reads TGTGCCAGCAGTTCCGCCGGGACAGGGCTATCTGAGCAGTTCTTC. Protein: CASSSAGTGLSEQFF.